These 2 T cell receptor beta chains came from one sample sequenced in a study of post-analysis software for immune sequencing data. The antigens of these receptors remain unknown. TCR beta cDNA libraries included unique molecular identifiers. TCRdb redid the calling of the PCR reads with MiXCR, one entry per CDR3 protein. The table lists around 770,000 distinct CDR3 sequences, 46% of them singletons, with roughly 5.2% in the top ten. Findings and limits, study-wide: With TRBV5-6, TRBV5-1 and TRBV20-1 included, about five TRBV segments were more frequent in patients than in controls.

The sample was blood. The receptors derive from a girl aged 5-17 years with multiple sclerosis.

This clonotype was seen more than once but under ten times. Germline and junction disagree at one end, which may indicate a read error. In DNA form, the CDR3 reads TGTGCTAGCAGCTTAGGAGGGACAGGGAAGACCCAGTACTTC. This encodes CASSLGGTGKTQYF. The chain uses TRBV7-2 and TRBJ2-5; TRBD1 matches at 9 bases. Germline CDR1 and CDR2: SGHTA and FQGNSA. This CDR3 contains 14 residues.

The rearrangement uses TRBV12-3 or TRBV12-4 and TRBJ2-1; TRBD2 is a possible D gene (7 bases). The J call may be mistaken, given a closer DNA end match to TRBJ2-7. The CDR3 has 15 amino acids. CDR3 in amino acids: CASSPGGVLTYEQYF. DNA of the CDR3: TGTGCCAGCAGTCCGGGGGGCGTATTGACCTACGAGCAGTACTTC.